This TCR beta chain was observed in a study of blood T cell repertoires in COVID-19. On the study more broadly: The study drew acute and convalescent COVID-19 samples from the United States, Italy and Spain. Sample material is recorded as cDNA or gDNA derived from T cells, B-cell-depleted T cells, or PBMCs.

The J segment lost 3 bases and the V segment lost 1 base, leaving 5 bases of the junction unmatched. Germline CDR1 reads LGHDT; CDR2 reads YNNKEL (reference sequence). There are 16 residues in the CDR3. Sequencing was performed with immunoSEQ multiplex PCR; in TCRdb, only in-frame clones are kept and a portion is missing. The repertoire consists of approximately 290,000 clones, with roughly 84% occurring once and the leading ten covering 0.75% to 0.95%. The J gene is TRBJ1-2, the V gene TRBV3-1 (or the pseudogene TRBV3-2), with 10 bases that match TRBD1. The receptor's source is a human donor with COVID-19, enrolled during active disease. The donor label of this sample is uncertain. Sequenced input: peripheral blood. The CDR3 loop is CASSQADRGRDYGYTF. CDR3 nucleotide sequence: TGTGCCAGCAGCCAAGCCGACAGGGGGCGCGACTATGGCTACACCTTC.